The sequence of this T cell receptor (beta chain) was determined in a study of blood T cell repertoires in COVID-19. Whole-study context: COVID-19 samples collected from the United States, Italy and Spain covered acute and convalescent phases.

Per the authors' pipeline: Scientists estimated how many nucleated cells there were by amplifying reference gene primers. Measured with immunoSEQ multiplex PCR; TCRdb has only the in-frame clones, and not every one. V and J calls and clone size are as listed in that table; D and trimming were resolved from the DNA. The sample lists tens of thousands of clones; roughly 84% were seen once. Germline V gene lookup returns CDR1 LNHDA and CDR2 SQIVND (reference sequence). The CDR3 spans 13 residues. The V gene end was trimmed by 4 bases and the J gene end by 6 bases; junction bases not matched to a gene: 2.

The chain recombines TRBV19 with TRBJ1-2, with 10 bases matching TRBD1. The sequenced sample was peripheral blood. The sequence derives from a man aged 50 to 60 with acute or convalescent COVID-19. The CDR3 nucleotides are TGTGCCAGTAGTACGGGACAGGGGCATGGCTACACCTTC. This encodes CASSTGQGHGYTF. Variable domain in full (rest from reference TRBV19 and TRBJ1-2): DGGITQSPKYLFRKEGQNVTLSCEQNLNHDAMYWYRQDPGQGLRLIYYSQIVNDFQKGDIAEGYSVSREKKESFPLTVTSAQKNPTAFYLCASSTGQGHGYTFGSGTRLTVV.